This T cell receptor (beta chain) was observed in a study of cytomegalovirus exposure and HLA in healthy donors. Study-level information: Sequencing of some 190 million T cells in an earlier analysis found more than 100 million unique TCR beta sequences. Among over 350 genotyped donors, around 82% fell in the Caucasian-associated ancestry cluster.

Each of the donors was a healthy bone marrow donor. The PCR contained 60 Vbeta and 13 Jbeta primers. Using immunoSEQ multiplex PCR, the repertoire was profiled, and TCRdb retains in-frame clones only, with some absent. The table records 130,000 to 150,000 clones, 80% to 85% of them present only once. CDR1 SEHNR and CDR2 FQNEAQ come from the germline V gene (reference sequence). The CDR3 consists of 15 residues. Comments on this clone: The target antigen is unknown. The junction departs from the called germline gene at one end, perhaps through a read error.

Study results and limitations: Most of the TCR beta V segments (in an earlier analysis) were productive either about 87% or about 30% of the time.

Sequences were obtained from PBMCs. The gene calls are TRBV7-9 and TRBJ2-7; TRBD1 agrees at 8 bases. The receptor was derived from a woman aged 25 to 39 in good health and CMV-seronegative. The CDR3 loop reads CSSSLGQVPLYEQYF. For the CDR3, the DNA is TGTTCCAGCAGCTTGGGACAGGTCCCGCTCTACGAGCAGTACTTC.